This TCR beta chain originates from a study of Ad26.COV2.S vaccination and SARS-CoV-2 variants. Background on the study: The donor belonged to the COV1001 Ad26.COV2.S trial arm. Study observations and caveats: Substantial response breadth was reportedly seen for spike-specific CD8+ and CD4+ T cells after vaccination. In TCR breadth and depth analyses, total T cell responses may have been underestimated.

With regard to this clone: Its antigen remains unknown.

Treatment reported: roughly 18 received Ad26.COV2.S at low or high dose, single or two shots; five or six received placebo; per-sample allocation not given. Repertoires come from day 63 after the first vaccine or placebo injection. Assay used: immunoSEQ multiplex PCR; TCRdb lists only in-frame clones, some missing. The sample contains roughly 380,000 clones, approximately 85% of which appear only once. This sequence originates from a person between 18 and 65 years old who received the Ad26.COV2.S COVID-19 vaccine or a placebo. Sample: peripheral blood, taken in a trial of Ad26.COV2.S vaccine versus placebo.

The CDR3 spells CASSFTTGSYEQYF. CDR3 bases: TGTGCCAGCAGCTTTACGACGGGATCCTACGAGCAGTACTTC. The chain couples TRBV7-2 to TRBJ2-7, with a weak D call TRBD2 (5 bases). CDR1 is SGHTA and CDR2 is FQGNSA in the germline V gene. The CDR3 totals 14 residues. The V and J ends lost 3 bases and 1 base respectively, with 10 bases between them.